The 8 T cell receptor beta chains given below trace back to one sample, sequenced in a study of regulatory T cells in long-lasting Graves disease. Time point indicated: newly diagnosed GD, antithyroid drugs for less than 3 months. From PBMCs, RNA was extracted and then used to make the TCR library. HTBI primers from iRepertoire and Arm-PCR of CDR3 regions yielded the TCR beta libraries. TCRdb fed the multiplex PCR reads into MiXCR, producing one record per CDR3 protein. The top ten clones hold more than 20% of a sample with about 530,000 distinct CDR3 sequences, roughly 15% of them seen once. The same data also went into a second study, on T cells in Graves' hyperthyroidism and ophthalmopathy.

The starting material was peripheral blood mononuclear cells (PBMCs), obtained at new diagnosis, from a patient treated with antithyroid drugs. The receptor set was obtained from a woman aged 35-65 years with Graves disease.

This clonotype was counted at least ten times. The chain is built from TRBV6-5 and TRBJ2-7; possibly TRBD1 or TRBD2 for D (6 bases each). The V end lost 2 bases, the J end lost 3 bases, and 17 bases lay between the germline ends. This CDR3 has 16 amino acids. Germline V gene data show CDR1 as MNHEY and CDR2 as SVGAGI. The CDR3 coding sequence is TGTGCCAGCAGTTACGGAGGGGGAGGCATATTCTACGAGCAGTACTTC. Translating it yields CASSYGGGGIFYEQYF.

The chain couples TRBV20-1 to TRBJ2-2, with D hard to call. Germline V lookup: CDR1 DFQATT, CDR2 SNEGSKA (reference sequence). Trimming took 5 bases from V and 4 from J, leaving 5 bases between them. The length of the CDR3 is 11 residues. Written as DNA, the CDR3 is TGCAGTGCTCTTATCACCGGGGAGCTGTTTTTT. Protein product: CSALITGELFF.

This chain connects TRBV19 to TRBJ1-6; 8 nucleotides match TRBD1. Germline loops: CDR1 LNHDA, CDR2 SQIVND (reference sequence). The CDR3 has 15 amino acids. Trimming at V came to 3 bases and at J to 10 bases, leaving 8 bases not matched to a gene. For the CDR3, the DNA is TGTGCCAGTAGTATTGGGAATCAGGGGGCATCACCCCTCCACTTT. This gives the protein CASSIGNQGASPLHF.

This clonotype was observed at least ten times. This chain uses TRBV5-1 with TRBJ1-1; D ambiguous. Per germline, CDR1 SGHRS and CDR2 YFSETQ. Trimming cost V 0 bases and J 1 base, with 13 bases left between them. CDR3 length: 16 residues. CDR3 nucleotides: TGCGCCAGCAGCTTGGGCAAAGGGTCGTCGAACACTGAAGCTTTCTTT. Encoded protein: CASSLGKGSSNTEAFF.

V usage is TRBV5-1 and J usage is TRBJ2-2; D gene uncertain. Germline V CDR1 and CDR2: SGHRS, YFSETQ. V lost 1 base, J lost 6 bases, and 7 bases lay in between. There are 13 residues in the CDR3. The CDR3 DNA sequence: TGCGCCAGCAGCTTGAGTTGGGCCGGGGAGCTGTTTTTT. This encodes CASSLSWAGELFF. Drawing the rest from reference TRBV5-1 and TRBJ2-2, the complete variable domain is KAGVTQTPRYLIKTRGQQVTLSCSPISGHRSVSWYQQTPGQGLQFLFEYFSETQRNKGNFPGRFSGRQFSNSRSEMNVSTLELGDSALYLCASSLSWAGELFFGEGSRLTVL.

The rearrangement uses TRBV6-1 and TRBJ1-2, with D hard to call. This CDR3 region has 12 residues. CDR1 and CDR2 (germline): MNHNS, SASEGT. Trimming pared 6 bases from V and 3 bases from J, leaving 8 bases between. The CDR3 is CASSRQDYGYTF. The CDR3 nucleotides are TGTGCCAGCAGCAGGCAAGACTATGGCTACACCTTC.

V usage is TRBV30 and J usage is TRBJ2-5; D uncertain. Germline V lookup: CDR1 GTSNPN, CDR2 SVGIG (reference sequence). V was shortened by 1 base and J by 1 base, with 4 bases between the two germline ends. This CDR3 has 12 amino acids. Here the CDR3 DNA reads TGTGCCTGGAGTGCAATCCAAGAGACCCAGTACTTC. It is translated as CAWSAIQETQYF.

This chain links TRBV12-3 or TRBV12-4 with TRBJ1-1; D might be TRBD1 (5 bases). Deletions cut 8 bases from V and 7 bases from J, with 20 bases between. The CDR3 totals 14 residues. Here the CDR3 reads CASPPPGGYDEAFF. As DNA, the CDR3 is TGTGCCAGCCCACCCCCCGGGGGGTATGATGAAGCTTTCTTT.